Following are 21 T cell receptor delta chains from one sample sequenced in a study of gamma-delta T cells after stem cell transplantation. TCRdb re-called clones from the RT-PCR reads via CATT. The top ten clones hold 35% of a sample with roughly 3,300 delta-chain clones, approximately 5% of them seen once. The sequencing input was gamma-delta T cells. These receptors all stem from a human donor. It is not recorded whose cells these are; they may come from a transplant donor.

Many counts were recorded for this clone. Possible read error: a much larger clone is one base away. The sample contains more than one DNA sequence encoding this CDR3. The chain joins TRDV2 to TRDJ3; 10 bases match TRDD3. CDR1 and CDR2 from the germline V gene are GEAIGNYY and EKD. Trimming took 7 bases from V and 0 from J; bases not matched to a gene: 14. The CDR3 is made up of 20 amino acids. CDR3 nucleotides: TGTGCCTGCGACCAACTGGGGGATGATACTCTCTCCTGGGACACCCGACAGATGTTTTTC. This sequence encodes CACDQLGDDTLSWDTRQMFF.

This clone was seen ten or more times. A far larger clone is a single base away, which makes a read error likely. This chain links TRDV2 with TRDJ1; no reliable D call. The V end was cut by 5 bases, the J end by 1 base, with 13 bases between. This CDR3 contains 14 residues. Germline V lookup: CDR1 GEAIGNYY, CDR2 EKD. CDR3 DNA sequence: TGTGCCTGTGGCACACTTGAGAGCACCGATAAACTCATCTTT. Protein product: CACGTLESTDKLIF.

In this sample, this clone turned up a few times. For this DNA, TCRdb reports the protein of a much larger clone, which diverges at residue 7, most likely from a read error; the protein presented here is translated directly from the DNA. The chain recombines TRDV2 with TRDJ1; D might be TRDD3 (5 bases). CDR1 and CDR2 from the germline V gene are GEAIGNYY and EKD. Trimming pared 1 base from V and 3 bases from J, leaving 14 bases between. The CDR3 covers 15 residues. The CDR3 region is CACDTLEGEPDKLIF. The DNA for the CDR3 is TGTGCCTGTGACACACTGGAGGGAGAGCCCGATAAACTCATCTTT.

This clone was found a few times. The protein TCRdb lists belongs to a much larger clone and differs from this DNA's translation at residue 10, which points to a read error; the protein shown is made from the DNA. This rearrangement joins TRDV2 to TRDJ1; a weak D match, TRDD2 (5 bases). CDR3 size: 15 residues. CDR1 and CDR2 (germline): GEAIGNYY, EKD. V was shortened by 0 bases and J by 3 bases, with 13 bases between the two germline ends. The CDR3 spells CACDTIGLHADKLIF. The CDR3 DNA reads TGTGCCTGTGACACCATTGGCCTTCACGCCGATAAACTCATCTTT.

To note about this clone: TCRdb lists the protein of a much larger clone for this DNA, which differs at residue 10, so this is likely a read error; the protein given here is translated from the DNA itself. The rearrangement uses TRDV2 and TRDJ1; tentatively, D is TRDD2 or TRDD3 (5 bases each). The length of the CDR3 is 19 residues. The V end was cut by 1 base, the J end by 3 bases, with 26 bases between. Germline lookup yields CDR1 GEAIGNYY and CDR2 EKD. The CDR3 sequence: CACDTLLPTQGSRPDKLIF. The CDR3 DNA reads TGTGCCTGTGACACTCTGCTTCCAACCCAGGGATCTCGTCCCGATAAACTCATCTTT.

Remarks on this clone: This probably arose from a read error, given a far larger clone one base away. The rearrangement joins TRDV2 to TRDJ1, with TRDD3 matching 10 bases. The V and J ends lost 3 bases and 1 base, in that order; junction bases with no gene match: 19. Germline CDR1 GEAIGNYY, CDR2 EKD. This CDR3 contains 20 residues. CDR3 DNA: TGTGCCTGTGACGCGGTCTATGGGGGGGATACGCGGGGGGCCACCGATAAACTCATCTTT. This translates into CACDAVYGGDTRGATDKLIF.

Note on this clone: This likely came from a read error, as a far larger clone is one base away. The chain has TRDV2 and TRDJ3, with TRDD3 identical over 12 bases. The germline CDR1 and CDR2 sequences are GEAIGNYY and EKD. The CDR3 runs to 20 residues. Here the CDR3 DNA reads TGTGCCCGTGACACGACTGGGGGATACTCGAGCTCCTGGGACACCCGACAGATGTTTTTC. Translating gives CARDTTGGYSSSWDTRQMFF.

This clone was recorded a few times. This sequence joins TRDV2 and TRDJ1; 10 nucleotides match TRDD3. Germline V CDR1 and CDR2: GEAIGNYY, EKD. CDR3 size: 16 residues. Trimming removed 3 bases from V and 1 base from J; junction bases left unmatched: 7. CDR3 sequence: CACDFLLGDSTDKLIF. The CDR3 bases are TGTGCCTGTGACTTTTTACTGGGGGATTCCACCGATAAACTCATCTTT.

A few counts support this clone. A read error is the likely source, as a far larger clone sits one nucleotide away. At the DNA level, this CDR3 is encoded by other sequences in the same sample as well. The chain has TRDV2 and TRDJ1; D perhaps matches TRDD3 (5 bases). V was trimmed by 0 bases and J by 0 bases, leaving 16 bases between them. CDR3 length: 17 residues. Germline CDR1 reads GEAIGNYY; CDR2 reads EKD. CDR3 sequence reads: CACDTLTGGSYTDKLIF. The CDR3 DNA reads TGTGCCTGTGACACCCTTACTGGAGGTTCGTACACCGATAAACTCATCTTT.

About this clone itself: This DNA's translation differs at residue 10 from TCRdb's protein, which comes from a much larger clone; a read error is likely, and the protein shown is translated from the DNA. The genes are TRDV2 and TRDJ1, with 11 bases fitting TRDD3. The CDR3 loop spans 17 amino acids. Germline trimming cut 3 bases from V and 0 bases from J; bases unmatched to any gene: 8. Germline values: CDR1 GEAIGNYY, CDR2 EKD. CDR3 sequence (DNA): TGTGCCTGTGACTTCCTGGGGGATACTTCGTACACCGATAAACTCATCTTT. Its protein is CACDFLGDTSYTDKLIF.

A few counts support this clone. V is TRDV2 and J is TRDJ1, with 8 positions matching TRDD3. Trimming took 0 bases from V and 0 from J; bases not matched to a gene: 11. Germline CDR1 GEAIGNYY, CDR2 EKD. This CDR3 comprises 18 residues. This chain's CDR3 is CACDTVVRDTRDTDKLIF. The CDR3 bases are TGTGCCTGTGACACCGTTGTCCGGGATACGCGGGACACCGATAAACTCATCTTT.

By sample fraction, this clone is medium-sized. This sample includes further DNA sequences coding for the same CDR3. V usage is TRDV2 and J usage is TRDJ1; TRDD3 matches at 12 bases. The germline V gene encodes CDR1 GEAIGNYY and CDR2 EKD. This CDR3 comprises 16 residues. Unmatched junction bases numbered 7, after V lost 4 bases and J lost 2 bases. The CDR3 here is CACDFLLGDTTDKLIF. The CDR3 coding sequence is TGTGCCTGTGATTTTCTACTGGGGGATACAACCGATAAACTCATCTTT.

On this clone itself: TCRdb's entry gives the protein of a much larger clone, which mismatches this DNA's translation at residue 7, likely from a read error; the protein reported here is translated from the DNA. J is TRDJ1 and V is TRDV2, with D perhaps matching TRDD2 or TRDD3 (5 bases each). CDR1 and CDR2 (germline): GEAIGNYY, EKD. Trimming took off 3 bases at V and 0 bases at J, with 19 bases between the two ends. This CDR3 is built from 17 residues. CDR3 nucleotides: TGTGCCTGTGACGGACTGGAGGACCTTCTTAACACCGATAAACTCATCTTT. It codes for CACDGLEDLLNTDKLIF.

This clone is classed as medium-sized. The chain couples TRDV2 to TRDJ1, with TRDD3 matching 11 bases. V trimming: 0 bases; J trimming: 5 bases; junction bases outside the gene matches: 16. This CDR3 comprises 19 residues. Germline V gene sequence: CDR1 GEAIGNYY, CDR2 EKD. The CDR3 nucleotides are TGTGCCTGTGACACCCTTTTGGTGGGGGATACGCTCCCCGGGGATAAACTCATCTTT. Encoded protein: CACDTLLVGDTLPGDKLIF.

The chain employs TRDV2 and TRDJ1, with 8 bases matching TRDD3. Per the germline V gene, CDR1 is GEAIGNYY and CDR2 is EKD. The CDR3 extends over 18 amino acids. The V gene end was trimmed by 0 bases and the J gene end by 3 bases; junction bases not matched to a gene: 14. The CDR3 region is CACDTVAIRGDKADKLIF. The CDR3 DNA reads as TGTGCCTGTGACACCGTGGCTATACGGGGGGATAAAGCCGATAAACTCATCTTT.

This clone was recorded a few times. The protein held in TCRdb is that of a much larger clone and does not match this DNA's translation at residue 4, likely because of a read error; the protein shown is translated from the DNA. The chain uses TRDV2 and TRDJ3, with D maybe TRDD3 (6 bases). V was clipped by 5 bases and J by 0 bases, with 19 bases between them. The germline CDR1 and CDR2 sequences are GEAIGNYY and EKD. The CDR3 is 19 residues long. The CDR3 spells CACGPPGDLSSWDTRQMFF. CDR3 bases: TGTGCCTGTGGCCCCCCTGGGGATTTAAGCTCCTGGGACACCCGACAGATGTTTTTC.

This clone was seen more than once but under ten times. This likely reflects a read error, since a far larger clone is one base away. Other nucleotide sequences from this sample produce the same CDR3. The rearrangement links TRDV2 to TRDJ1, with 11 bases lining up with TRDD3. Germline V gene lookup returns CDR1 GEAIGNYY and CDR2 EKD. The CDR3 covers 19 residues. V trimming: 0 bases; J trimming: 4 bases; junction bases outside the gene matches: 15. CDR3 nucleotides: TGTGCCTGTGACACCGTACTCCTGGGGGATACCCAGAACCACGATAAACTCATCTTT. Translated: CACDTVLLGDTQNHDKLIF.

About this clone: A far larger clone is off by one base, so a read error is likely. At the DNA level, this CDR3 is encoded by other sequences in the same sample as well. This chain uses TRDV2 with TRDJ1; tentative D call: TRDD3 (5 bases). Germline loops: CDR1 GEAIGNYY, CDR2 EKD. The CDR3 consists of 14 residues. The DNA for the CDR3 is TGCGCCTGTGACGGGTGGGGAGAGACCGATAAACTCATCTTT. Translation gives CACDGWGETDKLIF.

This clone was detected a few times. The rearrangement uses TRDV2 and TRDJ1; perhaps TRDD3 as D (6 bases). Germline CDR1 reads GEAIGNYY; CDR2 reads EKD. V was clipped by 2 bases and J by 0 bases, with 18 bases between them. The CDR3 runs to 17 residues. The CDR3 DNA is TGTGCCTGTGACATAGCCCCGCCGGGGGAGTACACCGATAAACTCATCTTT. Protein sequence: CACDIAPPGEYTDKLIF.

A note on this clone: TCRdb's listed protein matches a much larger clone and diverges from this DNA's translation at residue 7, likely through a read error; the protein shown comes from the DNA. The chain joins TRDV2 to TRDJ1, with D perhaps TRDD2 (5 bases). The CDR3 has 15 residues. Germline CDR1 GEAIGNYY, CDR2 EKD. V lost 0 bases and J 0 bases, leaving 10 bases between the germline ends. CDR3 protein: CACDTISLHTDKLIF. Here the CDR3 DNA reads TGTGCCTGTGACACCATTAGCCTTCACACCGATAAACTCATCTTT.

The sample holds a few counts of this clone. The sample has other DNA sequences that encode this CDR3 too. The chain links TRDV2 to TRDJ1; 12 nucleotides match TRDD3. This CDR3 comprises 16 residues. Trimming at V came to 4 bases and at J to 2 bases, leaving 7 bases not matched to a gene. Germline lookup yields CDR1 GEAIGNYY and CDR2 EKD. The CDR3 coding sequence is TGTGCCTGTGATATCCTGGGGGATACGCAAACCGATAAACTCATCTTT. Translated: CACDILGDTQTDKLIF.